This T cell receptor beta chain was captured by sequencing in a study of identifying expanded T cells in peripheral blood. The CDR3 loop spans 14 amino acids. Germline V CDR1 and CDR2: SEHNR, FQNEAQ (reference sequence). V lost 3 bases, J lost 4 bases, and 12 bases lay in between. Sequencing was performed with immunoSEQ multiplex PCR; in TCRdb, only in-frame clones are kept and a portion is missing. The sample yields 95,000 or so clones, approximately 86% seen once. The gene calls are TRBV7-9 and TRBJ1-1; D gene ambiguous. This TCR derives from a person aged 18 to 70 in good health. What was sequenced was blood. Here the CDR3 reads CASSLSRLVTEAFF. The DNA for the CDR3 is TGTGCCAGCAGCTTGAGTAGGCTAGTCACTGAAGCTTTCTTT.